The present T cell receptor (beta chain) was sequenced within a study of shared clonotypes between healthy human individuals. Only CD45RO-negative cells positively selected for CCR7 counted as naive CD8 cells, so terminally differentiated effector memory CD45RA+ cells were excluded. Each subset's genomic DNA was split evenly across several immunoSEQ plates. TCRdb's table, derived via immunoSEQ multiplex PCR, lists solely in-frame clones and lacks some. The data contain a few million clones, around 95% of them seen just once; the ten biggest clones take up less than 2%. In regard to this clone: Its cognate antigen is unknown.

General study points: Large sequencing depth failed to make sorted-subset sequencing complete, rarefaction showed.

This clonotype was obtained from a young man in good health. Some clones in this sample may be carry-over from other donors' samples. What was sequenced was naive CD8+ T cells from PBMCs.

This chain's CDR3 is CASSSSVSGNTIYF. CDR3 in DNA: TGTGCCAGCAGTTCCTCAGTCTCTGGAAACACCATATATTTT. The rearrangement joins TRBV27 to TRBJ1-3; D gene ambiguous. Between the trimmed V and J ends, which lost 4 bases and 0 bases, there was a span of 7 bases. The CDR3 runs to 14 residues. CDR1 is MNHEY and CDR2 is SMNVEV in the germline V gene (reference sequence).